This entry lists 25 T cell receptor beta chains sequenced from one sample in a study of long-term antiretroviral therapy in people with HIV. At survey level, the immunoSEQ assay was run in its v3.0 version. The assay was immunoSEQ multiplex PCR, and TCRdb's table has in-frame clones only and misses some. Of 20,000 to 25,000 clones listed, 80% to 90% were seen once; the top ten hold more than 15%. This sample comprised unsorted PBMCs, obtained 1.2 years after starting antiretroviral therapy. These receptor sequences come from a man aged 45-60 years with HIV.

This chain connects TRBV28 to TRBJ2-3, with D possibly matching TRBD1 (7 bases). Trimming removed 6 bases at V and 5 bases at J, with 24 bases between. CDR1 is MDHEN and CDR2 is SYDVKM in the germline V gene. This CDR3 region has 17 residues. In DNA, the CDR3 is TGTGCCAGCAGCCTCTCAAGGGACGACAGGGAGGAAGATACGCAGTATTTT. This translates into CASSLSRDDREEDTQYF.

The V and J genes are TRBV6-5 and TRBJ1-1; TRBD1 aligns across 9 bases. V lost 5 bases to trimming and J lost 8 bases; unmatched junction nucleotides: 6. In germline, CDR1 is MNHEY, CDR2 SVGAGI. The CDR3 spans 13 residues. The CDR3 bases are TGTGCCAGCAGTAGACAGGGGGTCGGAGAAGCTTTCTTT. It codes for CASSRQGVGEAFF.

The rearrangement uses TRBV2 and TRBJ2-1, with 7 bases fitting TRBD2. The germline gives CDR1 SNHLY, CDR2 FYNNEI. Trimming at V came to 2 bases and at J to 7 bases, leaving 8 bases not matched to a gene. This CDR3 comprises 15 residues. In nucleotides, the CDR3 is TGTGCCAGCAGTGAAAGGGCGGGGGTGAAGAATGAGCAGTTCTTC. Protein: CASSERAGVKNEQFF.

This sequence joins TRBV28 and TRBJ1-2; D possibly corresponds to TRBD1 (5 bases). Per the germline V gene, CDR1 is MDHEN and CDR2 is SYDVKM. The CDR3 has 12 residues. The V gene lost 9 bases and the J gene lost 4 bases, with 12 bases spanning the gap. In nucleotides, the CDR3 is TGTGCCAGTGGGGACGGAATCTATGGCTACACCTTC. Its protein product is CASGDGIYGYTF.

The rearrangement joins TRBV7-6 to TRBJ2-2; D is unclear. Trimming removed 5 bases from V and 6 bases from J, with 13 bases in between. CDR3 size: 14 residues. Germline CDR1 and CDR2: SGHVS and FNYEAQ. The CDR3 protein is CASSPGPSAGELFF. CDR3 DNA sequence: TGTGCCAGCAGCCCAGGTCCCAGCGCCGGGGAGCTGTTTTTT.

A single count supports this clone. The CDR3 region is CASSPDGQVLSRDTQYF. For the CDR3, the DNA is TGTGCCAGCTCACCGGACGGACAGGTCCTATCAAGGGATACGCAGTATTTT. This rearrangement joins TRBV18 to TRBJ2-3; 7 bases map to TRBD1. This CDR3 region has 17 residues. Germline V CDR1 and CDR2: KGHSH, LQKENI. V was pared by 3 bases and J by 6 bases, with 15 bases of the junction left unmatched.

The rearrangement links TRBV14 to TRBJ1-2; the D gene is possibly TRBD1 (5 bases). CDR3 length: 14 residues. The germline V and J ends were trimmed by 2 bases and 3 bases, with 10 bases remaining between them. Germline CDR1 is SGHDN and CDR2 is FVKESK. In nucleotides, the CDR3 is TGTGCCAGCAGCCAATTAACAGGCGACTATGGCTACACCTTC. It encodes CASSQLTGDYGYTF.

The chain uses TRBV5-1 and TRBJ1-3, with a possible D match to TRBD1 (6 bases). Trimming took off 5 bases at V and 2 bases at J, with 14 bases between the two ends. Germline values: CDR1 SGHRS, CDR2 YFSETQ. The CDR3 totals 15 residues. This chain's CDR3 is CASRSGVLAGNTIYF. CDR3 bases: TGCGCCAGCAGATCAGGGGTTTTAGCTGGAAACACCATATATTTT.

The rearrangement uses TRBV7-9 and TRBJ2-7; TRBD2 matches 11 bases. The CDR3 has 16 amino acids. J gave up 6 bases and V 3 bases, and 10 bases lay outside the gene matches. From germline, CDR1 is SEHNR and CDR2 FQNEAQ (reference sequence). In DNA form, the CDR3 reads TGTGCCAGCAGCTTCTTAGCGGGGGGGCCGGAAGGCGAGCAGTACTTC. Translated, it gives CASSFLAGGPEGEQYF.

The V gene is TRBV9, the J gene TRBJ2-1, with 9 nucleotides matching TRBD2. The J segment lost 6 bases and the V segment lost 0 bases, leaving 19 bases of the junction unmatched. There are 20 residues in the CDR3. Germline V CDR1 and CDR2: SGDLS, YYNGEE. The CDR3 DNA sequence: TGTGCCAGCAGCGTAGGTAGGGCCCCGCGGGCGGGGGGGCCGGTCAATGAGCAGTTCTTC. Protein sequence: CASSVGRAPRAGGPVNEQFF. The whole variable domain, remainder taken from reference TRBV9 and TRBJ2-1, is DSGVTQTPKHLITATGQRVTLRCSPRSGDLSVYWYQQSLDQGLQFLIQYYNGEERAKGNILERFSAQQFPDLHSELNLSSLELGDSALYFCASSVGRAPRAGGPVNEQFFGPGTRLTVL.

V is TRBV6-1 and J is TRBJ1-5; no firm D call. The germline V gene has CDR1 MNHNS and CDR2 SASEGT. CDR3 length: 12 residues. V was pared by 6 bases and J by 0 bases, with 3 bases between. CDR3 loop: CASRSSNQPQHF. CDR3 nucleotides: TGTGCCAGCAGAAGTAGCAATCAGCCCCAGCATTTT.

The chain links TRBV7-6 to TRBJ2-2; D possibly matches TRBD1 or TRBD2 (5 bases each). The V and J ends lost 4 bases and 4 bases respectively, with 10 bases between them. The CDR3 loop spans 14 amino acids. CDR1 is SGHVS, CDR2 FNYEAQ, per germline. The CDR3 spells CASSSPGTTGELFF. In DNA form, the CDR3 reads TGTGCCAGCAGCTCACCAGGGACCACCGGGGAGCTGTTTTTT.

The genes are TRBV6-5 and TRBJ2-1; D could derive from TRBD1 or TRBD2 (6 bases each). Germline V CDR1 and CDR2: MNHEY, SVGAGI. Between the trimmed V and J ends, which lost 3 bases and 6 bases, there was a span of 12 bases. This CDR3 has 14 amino acids. The CDR3 DNA reads TGTGCCAGCAGTTATAGGGGGGCCGGCAATGAGCAGTTCTTC. Amino acid sequence: CASSYRGAGNEQFF.

V and J are TRBV7-3 and TRBJ1-2; a possible D gene is TRBD1 (5 bases). From germline, CDR1 is SGHTA and CDR2 FQGTGA. The CDR3 consists of 13 residues. Trimming took off 2 bases at V and 4 bases at J, with 8 bases between the two ends. For the CDR3, the DNA is TGTGCCAGCAGCTTAGGGGGAGCCTATGGCTACACCTTC. Encoded protein: CASSLGGAYGYTF. Variable domain in full (rest from reference TRBV7-3 and TRBJ1-2): GAGVSQTPSNKVTEKGKYVELRCDPISGHTALYWYRQSLGQGPEFLIYFQGTGAADDSGLPNDRFFAVRPEGSVSTLKIQRTERGDSAVYLCASSLGGAYGYTFGSGTRLTVV.

The chain joins TRBV4-1 to TRBJ1-2; D gene unclear. The CDR3 loop spans 15 amino acids. Looked up from germline, CDR1 is MGHRA and CDR2 is YSYEKL. V was trimmed by 4 bases and J by 2 bases, leaving 14 bases between them. CDR3 sequence: CASSPHREVNYGYTF. As DNA, the CDR3 is TGCGCCAGCAGCCCACACCGGGAGGTGAACTATGGCTACACCTTC.

This chain joins TRBV5-6 and TRBJ2-2; TRBD1 might be the D (5 bases). Trimming cost V 3 bases and J 5 bases, with 14 bases left between them. The CDR3 sequence is 15 residues long. Germline lookup yields CDR1 SGHDT and CDR2 YYEEEE. CDR3 coding DNA: TGTGCCAGCAGCTGGGCAGGGAAGGGGACCGGGGAGCTGTTTTTT. Amino acids: CASSWAGKGTGELFF.

The chain links TRBV6-5 to TRBJ2-3; D is unresolved. The CDR3 totals 11 residues. In germline, CDR1 is MNHEY, CDR2 SVGAGI. V was shortened by 7 bases and J by 4 bases, with 6 bases between the two germline ends. CDR3 DNA sequence: TGTGCCAGCACCCTATCAGATACGCAGTATTTT. Translated: CASTLSDTQYF.

The chain is built from TRBV7-2 and TRBJ2-7; D perhaps matches TRBD1 (6 bases). The V gene lost 4 bases and the J gene lost 0 bases, with 10 bases spanning the gap. The CDR3 spans 14 residues. Germline CDR1 reads SGHTA; CDR2 reads FQGNSA. This chain's CDR3 is CASSYSDSSYEQYF. In nucleotides, the CDR3 is TGTGCCAGCAGCTACTCGGACAGCTCCTACGAGCAGTACTTC.

The rearrangement joins TRBV9 to TRBJ1-2, with D possibly matching TRBD1 (6 bases). The V end lost 4 bases, the J end lost 8 bases, and 18 bases lay between the germline ends. CDR3 length: 14 residues. The germline gives CDR1 SGDLS, CDR2 YYNGEE. In nucleotides, the CDR3 is TGTGCCAGCAGCCACCCACAGGGATTCGGGGGCTACACCTTC. Amino acid sequence: CASSHPQGFGGYTF. The full variable domain, its missing parts supplied by reference TRBV9 and TRBJ1-2, is DSGVTQTPKHLITATGQRVTLRCSPRSGDLSVYWYQQSLDQGLQFLIQYYNGEERAKGNILERFSAQQFPDLHSELNLSSLELGDSALYFCASSHPQGFGGYTFGSGTRLTVV.

This rearrangement joins TRBV18 to TRBJ1-2; D is undetermined. The CDR3 spans 12 residues. V dropped 5 bases and J dropped 6 bases, with 10 bases sitting between them. Germline V gives CDR1 KGHSH, CDR2 LQKENI. CDR3 protein: CASSSSSDGYTF. The CDR3 coding sequence is TGTGCCAGCTCATCGTCCTCGGATGGCTACACCTTC.

V gene TRBV6-5 combines with J gene TRBJ2-7; TRBD2 agrees at 7 bases. This CDR3 has 14 residues. Per germline, CDR1 MNHEY and CDR2 SVGAGI. V shed 6 bases, J shed 6 bases, and the junction held 11 bases outside the gene matches. The CDR3 spells CASSYDLAVGEQYF. The CDR3 coding sequence is TGTGCCAGCAGCTACGATCTAGCGGTCGGCGAGCAGTACTTC.

The chain links TRBV2 to TRBJ2-1; 7 bases match TRBD1. V shed 7 bases and J 9 bases; nucleotides not matched to a gene: 9. The CDR3 extends over 13 amino acids. Germline V gene data show CDR1 as SNHLY and CDR2 as FYNNEI. CDR3 sequence reads: CASKRTGGSEQFF. DNA for the CDR3: TGTGCCAGCAAAAGGACAGGAGGCAGTGAGCAGTTCTTC.

DNA for the CDR3: TGTGCCAGCAGCGAAAGGGGGGCTCAAGCTGGGGCCAACGTCCTGACTTTC. This gives the protein CASSERGAQAGANVLTF. This chain connects TRBV9 to TRBJ2-6; D tentatively fits TRBD1 or TRBD2 (6 bases each). Trimming left V 3 bases short and J 2 bases short, with 15 bases between. Germline CDR1 is SGDLS and CDR2 is YYNGEE. This CDR3 has 17 amino acids.

A few counts support this clone. The rearrangement joins TRBV15 to TRBJ2-7, with no clear D. The CDR3 spans 14 residues. V was shortened by 8 bases and J by 4 bases, with 18 bases between the two germline ends. Germline V gene sequence: CDR1 LNHNV, CDR2 YYDKDF (reference sequence). CDR3 nucleotide sequence: TGTGCCACCGGAGCCAGAGGCAAGGTTTACGAGCAGTACTTC. Its translation is CATGARGKVYEQYF.

The rearrangement joins TRBV10-3 to TRBJ2-7; D ambiguous. The CDR3 has 14 amino acids. Germline-derived CDR1 and CDR2 are ENHRY and SYGVKD. Between the trimmed V and J ends, which lost 2 bases and 3 bases, there was a span of 11 bases. The CDR3 bases are TGTGCCATCAGTGAGGCCCTTACTGGCTACGAGCAGTACTTC. Residues: CAISEALTGYEQYF.